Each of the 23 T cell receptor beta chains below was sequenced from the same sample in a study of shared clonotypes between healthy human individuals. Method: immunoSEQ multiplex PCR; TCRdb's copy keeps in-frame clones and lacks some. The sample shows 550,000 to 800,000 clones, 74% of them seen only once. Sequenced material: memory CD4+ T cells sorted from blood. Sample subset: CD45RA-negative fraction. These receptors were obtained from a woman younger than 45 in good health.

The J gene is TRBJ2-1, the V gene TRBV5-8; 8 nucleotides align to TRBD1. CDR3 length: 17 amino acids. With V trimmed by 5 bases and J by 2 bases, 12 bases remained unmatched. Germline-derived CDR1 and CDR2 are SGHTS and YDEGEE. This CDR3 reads CASRTARTGIPYNEQFF. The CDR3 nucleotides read TGTGCCAGCAGAACGGCCCGGACAGGGATCCCCTACAATGAGCAGTTCTTC.

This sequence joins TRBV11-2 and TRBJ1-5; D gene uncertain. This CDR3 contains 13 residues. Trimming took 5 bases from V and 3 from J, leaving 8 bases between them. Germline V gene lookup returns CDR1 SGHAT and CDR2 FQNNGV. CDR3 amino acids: CASSQSLNQPQHF. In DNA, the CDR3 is TGTGCCAGCAGCCAGAGTCTCAATCAGCCCCAGCATTTT.

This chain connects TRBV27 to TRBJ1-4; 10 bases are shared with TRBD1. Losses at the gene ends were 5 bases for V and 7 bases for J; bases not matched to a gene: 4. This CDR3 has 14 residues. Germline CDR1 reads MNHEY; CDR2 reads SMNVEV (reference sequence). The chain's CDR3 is CASSRGQGGEKLFF. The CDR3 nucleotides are TGTGCCAGCAGTCGAGGACAGGGGGGTGAAAAACTGTTTTTT.

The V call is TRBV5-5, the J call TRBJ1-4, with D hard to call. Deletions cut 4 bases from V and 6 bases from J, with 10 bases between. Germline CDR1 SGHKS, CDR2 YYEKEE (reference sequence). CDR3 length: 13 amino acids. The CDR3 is CASSLRYDEKLFF. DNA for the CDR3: TGTGCCAGCAGCCTCCGTTATGATGAAAAACTGTTTTTT.

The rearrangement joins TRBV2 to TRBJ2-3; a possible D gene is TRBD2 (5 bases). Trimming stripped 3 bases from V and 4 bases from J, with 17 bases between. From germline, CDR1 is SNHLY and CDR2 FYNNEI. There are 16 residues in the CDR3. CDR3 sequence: CASSDESYGESDTQYF. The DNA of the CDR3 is TGTGCCAGCAGTGACGAAAGCTACGGGGAATCAGATACGCAGTATTTT.

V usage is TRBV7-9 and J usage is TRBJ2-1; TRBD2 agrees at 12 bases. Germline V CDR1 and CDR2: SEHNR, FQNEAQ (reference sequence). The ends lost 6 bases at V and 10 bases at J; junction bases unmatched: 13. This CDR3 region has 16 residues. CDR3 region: CASSPQLGLAGGEQFF. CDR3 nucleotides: TGTGCCAGCAGTCCCCAACTCGGGCTAGCGGGAGGGGAGCAGTTCTTC.

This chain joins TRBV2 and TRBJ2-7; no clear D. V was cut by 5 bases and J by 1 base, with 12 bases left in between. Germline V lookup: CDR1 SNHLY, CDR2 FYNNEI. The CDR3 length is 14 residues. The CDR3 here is CASSPPGPSYEQYF. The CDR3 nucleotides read TGTGCCAGCAGTCCCCCCGGGCCATCCTACGAGCAGTACTTC.

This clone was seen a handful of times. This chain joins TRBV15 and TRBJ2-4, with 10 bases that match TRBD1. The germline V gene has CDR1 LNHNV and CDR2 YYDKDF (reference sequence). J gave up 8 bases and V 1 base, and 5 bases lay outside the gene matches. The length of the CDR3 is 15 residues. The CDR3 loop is CATSRGDRGGDIQYF. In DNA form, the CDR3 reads TGTGCCACCAGCAGAGGGGACAGGGGTGGGGACATTCAGTACTTC.

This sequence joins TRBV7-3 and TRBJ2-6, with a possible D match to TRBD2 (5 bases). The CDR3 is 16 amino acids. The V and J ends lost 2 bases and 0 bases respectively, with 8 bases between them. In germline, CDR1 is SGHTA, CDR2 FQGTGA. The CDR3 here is CASSLFGSSGANVLTF. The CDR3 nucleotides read TGTGCCAGCAGCTTATTTGGGAGCTCTGGGGCCAACGTCCTGACTTTC.

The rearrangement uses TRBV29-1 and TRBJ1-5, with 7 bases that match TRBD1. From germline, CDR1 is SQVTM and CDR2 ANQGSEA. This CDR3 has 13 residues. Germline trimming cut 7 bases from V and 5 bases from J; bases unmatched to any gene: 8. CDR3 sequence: CSGMTGLDQPQHF. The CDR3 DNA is TGCAGCGGTATGACAGGGTTGGATCAGCCCCAGCATTTT.

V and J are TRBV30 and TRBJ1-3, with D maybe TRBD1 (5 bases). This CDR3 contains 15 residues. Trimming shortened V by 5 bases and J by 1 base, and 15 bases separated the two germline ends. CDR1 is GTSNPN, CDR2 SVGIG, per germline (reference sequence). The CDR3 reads CAWGHPGISGNTIYF. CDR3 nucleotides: TGTGCCTGGGGACATCCAGGGATTTCTGGAAACACCATATATTTT.

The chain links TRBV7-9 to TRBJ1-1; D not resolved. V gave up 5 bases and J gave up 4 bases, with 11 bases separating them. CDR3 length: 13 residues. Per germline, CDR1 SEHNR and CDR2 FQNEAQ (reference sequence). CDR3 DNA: TGTGCCAGCAGCGAGCTTTACTCCACTGAAGCTTTCTTT. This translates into CASSELYSTEAFF. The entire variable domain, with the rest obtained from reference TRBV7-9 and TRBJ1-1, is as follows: DTGVSQNPRHKITKRGQNVTFRCDPISEHNRLYWYRQTLGQGPEFLTYFQNEAQLEKSRLLSDRFSAERPKGSFSTLEIQRTEQGDSAMYLCASSELYSTEAFFGQGTRLTVV.

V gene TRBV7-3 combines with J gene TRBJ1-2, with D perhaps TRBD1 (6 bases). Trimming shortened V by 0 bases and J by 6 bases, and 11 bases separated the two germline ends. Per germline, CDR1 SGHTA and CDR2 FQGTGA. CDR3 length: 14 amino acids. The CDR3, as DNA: TGTGCCAGCAGCTTAACCTCGCAGGGGCATGGCTACACCTTC. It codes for CASSLTSQGHGYTF.

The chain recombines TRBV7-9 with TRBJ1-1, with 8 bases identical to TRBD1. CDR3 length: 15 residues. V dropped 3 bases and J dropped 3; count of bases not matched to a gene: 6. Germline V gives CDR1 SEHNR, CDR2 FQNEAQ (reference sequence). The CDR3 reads CASSLRQGAHTEAFF. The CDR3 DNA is TGTGCCAGCAGCTTGCGTCAGGGGGCTCACACTGAAGCTTTCTTT.

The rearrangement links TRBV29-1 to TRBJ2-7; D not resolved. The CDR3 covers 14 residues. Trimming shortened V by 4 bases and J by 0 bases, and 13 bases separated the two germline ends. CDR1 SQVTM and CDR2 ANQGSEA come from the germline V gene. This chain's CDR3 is CSVASRVSSYEQYF. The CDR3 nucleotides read TGCAGCGTTGCTTCACGGGTCAGCTCCTACGAGCAGTACTTC.

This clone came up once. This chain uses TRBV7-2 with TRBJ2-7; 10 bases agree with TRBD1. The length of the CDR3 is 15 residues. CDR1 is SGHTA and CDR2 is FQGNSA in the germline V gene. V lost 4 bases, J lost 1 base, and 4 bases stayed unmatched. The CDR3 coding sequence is TGTGCCAGCAGCTCCCGGACAGGGGGGTCCTACGAGCAGTACTTC. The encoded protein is CASSSRTGGSYEQYF.

The CDR3 loop reads CASRTPGTENQPQHF. CDR3 bases: TGTGCCAGCAGGACACCCGGGACAGAGAATCAGCCCCAGCATTTT. The V gene is TRBV6-1, the J gene TRBJ1-5; 7 bases line up with TRBD1. Looked up from germline, CDR1 is MNHNS and CDR2 is SASEGT. The V segment lost 6 bases and the J segment 4 bases; nucleotides outside the gene matches: 9. The CDR3 is 15 residues long.

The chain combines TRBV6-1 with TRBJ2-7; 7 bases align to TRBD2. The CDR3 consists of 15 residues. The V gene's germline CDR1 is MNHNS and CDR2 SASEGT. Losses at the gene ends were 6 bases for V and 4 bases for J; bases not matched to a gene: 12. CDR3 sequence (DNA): TGTGCCAGCAGCGACAGAGGTGGGGGAGGGTACGAGCAGTACTTC. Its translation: CASSDRGGGGYEQYF.

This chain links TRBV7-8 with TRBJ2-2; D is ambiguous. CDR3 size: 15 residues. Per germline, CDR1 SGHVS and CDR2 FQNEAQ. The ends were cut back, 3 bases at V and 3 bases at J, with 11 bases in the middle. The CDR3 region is CASSFYRADTGELFF. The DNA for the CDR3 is TGTGCCAGCAGCTTCTATAGGGCCGACACCGGGGAGCTGTTTTTT.

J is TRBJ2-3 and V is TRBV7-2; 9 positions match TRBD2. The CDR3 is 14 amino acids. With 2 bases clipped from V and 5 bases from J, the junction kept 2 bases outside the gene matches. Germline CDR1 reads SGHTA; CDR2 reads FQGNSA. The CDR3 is CASSLLAGIDTQYF. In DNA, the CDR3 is TGTGCCAGCAGCTTACTAGCGGGAATAGATACGCAGTATTTT.

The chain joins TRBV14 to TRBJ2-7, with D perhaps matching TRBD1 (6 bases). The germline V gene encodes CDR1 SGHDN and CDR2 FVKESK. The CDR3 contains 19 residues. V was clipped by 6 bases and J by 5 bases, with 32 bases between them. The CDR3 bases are TGTGCCAGCAGGCGGGTAAGTCGGGGCCCAGGGGCGACTACCCACGAGCAGTACTTC. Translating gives CASRRVSRGPGATTHEQYF.

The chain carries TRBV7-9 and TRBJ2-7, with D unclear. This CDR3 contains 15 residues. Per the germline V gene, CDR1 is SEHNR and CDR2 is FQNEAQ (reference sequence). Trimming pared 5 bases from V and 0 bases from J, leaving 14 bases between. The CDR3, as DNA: TGTGCCAGCAGCATTCTAGAGGCGAACTCCTACGAGCAGTACTTC. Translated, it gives CASSILEANSYEQYF. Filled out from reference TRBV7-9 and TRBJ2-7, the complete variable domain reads DTGVSQNPRHKITKRGQNVTFRCDPISEHNRLYWYRQTLGQGPEFLTYFQNEAQLEKSRLLSDRFSAERPKGSFSTLEIQRTEQGDSAMYLCASSILEANSYEQYFGPGTRLTVT.

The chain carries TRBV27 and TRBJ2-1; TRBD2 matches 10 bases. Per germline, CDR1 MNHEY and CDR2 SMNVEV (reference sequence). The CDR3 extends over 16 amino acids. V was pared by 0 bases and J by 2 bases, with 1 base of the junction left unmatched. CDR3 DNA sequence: TGTGCCAGCAGTTTATCGCTAGCGGGGGCCTACAATGAGCAGTTCTTC. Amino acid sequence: CASSLSLAGAYNEQFF.